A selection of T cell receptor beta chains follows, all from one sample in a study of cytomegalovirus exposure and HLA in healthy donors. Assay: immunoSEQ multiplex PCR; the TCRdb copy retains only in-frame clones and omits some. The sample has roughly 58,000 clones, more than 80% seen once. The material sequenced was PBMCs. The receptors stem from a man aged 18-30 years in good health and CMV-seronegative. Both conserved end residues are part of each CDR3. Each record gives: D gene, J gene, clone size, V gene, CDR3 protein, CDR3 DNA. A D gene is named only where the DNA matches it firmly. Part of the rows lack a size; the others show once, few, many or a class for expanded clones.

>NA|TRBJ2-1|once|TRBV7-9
CASSLSERGYNEQFF
TGTGCCAGCAGCTTATCGGAAAGGGGGTACAATGAGCAGTTCTTC
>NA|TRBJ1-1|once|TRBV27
CASSPGRAGAWTEAFF
TGTGCCAGCAGCCCGGGCCGTGCGGGGGCCTGGACTGAAGCTTTCTTT
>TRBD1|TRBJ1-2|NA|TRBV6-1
CASSEASRTTGKYGYTF
TGTGCCAGCAGTGAGGCCTCCCGTACGACAGGGAAGTATGGCTACACCTTC
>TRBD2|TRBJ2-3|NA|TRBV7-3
CASSQGLAASTDTQYF
TGTGCCAGCAGTCAAGGACTAGCGGCTAGCACAGATACGCAGTATTTT
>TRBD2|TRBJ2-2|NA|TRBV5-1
CASSPTSGTSGELFF
TGCGCCAGCAGCCCGACTAGCGGGACATCCGGGGAGCTGTTTTTT
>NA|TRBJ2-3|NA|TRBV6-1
CASSLGGGTDTQYF
TGTGCCAGCAGTTTAGGGGGAGGGACAGATACGCAGTATTTT
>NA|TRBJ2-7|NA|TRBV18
CASSPPEGFPYEQYF
TGTGCCAGCTCACCACCGGAGGGGTTCCCCTACGAGCAGTACTTC
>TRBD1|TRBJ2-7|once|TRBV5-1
CASSPGPGTGEYEQYF
TGCGCCAGCAGCCCGGGCCCCGGGACAGGGGAGTACGAGCAGTACTTC
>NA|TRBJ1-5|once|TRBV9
CASSSRGNQPQHF
TGTGCCAGCAGCTCACGAGGGAATCAGCCCCAGCATTTT
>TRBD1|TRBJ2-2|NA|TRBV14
CASSRQGARSNTGELFF
TGTGCCAGCAGCCGACAGGGGGCAAGATCGAACACCGGGGAGCTGTTTTTT
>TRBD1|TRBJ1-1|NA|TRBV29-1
CSPGDRGREAGRPHTEAFF
TGCAGCCCGGGGGACAGGGGTCGAGAGGCTGGACGTCCTCACACTGAAGCTTTCTTT
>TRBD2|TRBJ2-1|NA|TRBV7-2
CASSLRLAGLYNEQFF
TGTGCCAGCAGCTTGAGACTAGCGGGACTCTACAATGAGCAGTTCTTC
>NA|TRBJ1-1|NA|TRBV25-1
CASSETGTEAFF
TGTGCCAGCAGTGAAACCGGGACTGAAGCTTTCTTT
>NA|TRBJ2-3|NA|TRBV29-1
CSVEGETDTQYF
TGCAGCGTTGAAGGAGAGACAGATACGCAGTATTTT
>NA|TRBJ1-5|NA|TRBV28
CASDKPNQPQHF
TGTGCCAGTGACAAGCCCAATCAGCCCCAGCATTTT
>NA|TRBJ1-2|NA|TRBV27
CASSSRGGAYASLPNYGYTF
TGTGCCAGCAGTTCACGGGGGGGGGCGTATGCCAGTCTACCTAACTATGGCTACACCTTC
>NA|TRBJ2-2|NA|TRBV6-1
CASQGGVNTGELFF
TGTGCCAGCCAAGGAGGGGTCAACACCGGGGAGCTGTTTTTT
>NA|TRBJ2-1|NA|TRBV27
CASSLTHQGGQFF
TGTGCCAGCAGTTTAACTCATCAAGGGGGGCAGTTCTTC
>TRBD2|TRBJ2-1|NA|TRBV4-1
CASSPPLAGEYNEQFF
TGCGCCAGCAGCCCACCTCTAGCGGGGGAGTACAATGAGCAGTTCTTC
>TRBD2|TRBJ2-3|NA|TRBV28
CASRAPGRRDTQYF
TGTGCCAGCCGGGCCCCCGGGAGGAGGGATACGCAGTATTTT
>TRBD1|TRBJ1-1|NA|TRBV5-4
CASSSPNRGLDYTEAFF
TGTGCCAGCAGCTCCCCCAACAGGGGATTAGACTACACTGAAGCTTTCTTT
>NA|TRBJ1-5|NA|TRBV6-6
CASSLGQKNQPQHF
TGTGCCAGCAGCCTTGGGCAGAAAAATCAGCCCCAGCATTTT
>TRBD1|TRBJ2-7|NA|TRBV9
CASSGRQGRPYEQYF
TGTGCCAGCAGCGGACGACAGGGAAGACCCTACGAGCAGTACTTC
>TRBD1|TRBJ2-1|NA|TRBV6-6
CASSYSGTGGSEQFF
TGTGCCAGCAGTTACTCTGGGACAGGGGGCTCTGAGCAGTTCTTC
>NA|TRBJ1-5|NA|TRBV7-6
CASSLEYNQPQHF
TGTGCCAGCAGCTTGGAGTACAATCAGCCCCAGCATTTT
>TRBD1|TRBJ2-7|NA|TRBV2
CASSITGQGGDYEQYF
TGTGCCAGCAGTATAACCGGACAGGGTGGGGACTACGAGCAGTACTTC
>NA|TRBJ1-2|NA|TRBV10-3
CAISESGQNANYGYTF
TGTGCCATCAGTGAGTCTGGACAGAACGCTAACTATGGCTACACCTTC
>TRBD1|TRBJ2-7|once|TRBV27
CASSPYGTGYYEQYF
TGTGCCAGCAGTCCCTACGGGACAGGATACTACGAGCAGTACTTC
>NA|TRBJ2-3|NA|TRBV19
CASSKNRMGGTDTQYF
TGTGCCAGTAGTAAGAACAGGATGGGTGGCACAGATACGCAGTATTTT
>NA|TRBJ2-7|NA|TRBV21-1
CASTNRGLVYEQYF
TGTGCCAGCACTAACAGGGGACTAGTCTACGAGCAGTACTTC
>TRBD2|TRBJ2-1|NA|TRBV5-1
CASSLKREYNEQFF
TGCGCCAGCAGCTTGAAGCGGGAGTACAATGAGCAGTTCTTC
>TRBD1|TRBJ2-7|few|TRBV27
CASSFKGQGAGEQYF
TGTGCCAGCAGTTTTAAGGGACAGGGGGCGGGAGAGCAGTACTTC
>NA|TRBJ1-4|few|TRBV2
CASSGRKVEGYRDEKLFF
TGTGCCAGCAGTGGAAGAAAAGTGGAGGGTTATAGGGACGAAAAACTGTTTTTT
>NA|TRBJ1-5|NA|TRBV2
CASTGVSSNQPQHF
TGTGCCAGCACCGGGGTATCCAGCAATCAGCCCCAGCATTTT
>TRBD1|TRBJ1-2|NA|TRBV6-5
CASSGDRAGGYTF
TGTGCCAGCAGTGGCGACAGGGCAGGTGGCTACACCTTC
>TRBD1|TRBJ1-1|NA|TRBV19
CASSLQGDQAFF
TGTGCCAGTAGTTTACAGGGGGACCAAGCTTTCTTT
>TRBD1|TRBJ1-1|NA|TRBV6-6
CASSYLTGGGTEAFF
TGTGCCAGCAGTTACTTGACAGGGGGAGGCACTGAAGCTTTCTTT
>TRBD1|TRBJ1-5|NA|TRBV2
CASNQGQSYSNQPQHF
TGTGCCAGCAACCAGGGACAGAGTTATAGCAATCAGCCCCAGCATTTT
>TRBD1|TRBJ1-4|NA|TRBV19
CASSTRGQSEKLFF
TGTGCCAGTAGTACTAGGGGGCAGAGTGAAAAACTGTTTTTT
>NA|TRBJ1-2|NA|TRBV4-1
CASSPLQGLSEGYTF
TGCGCCAGCAGCCCCCTCCAGGGTTTATCTGAAGGCTACACCTTC
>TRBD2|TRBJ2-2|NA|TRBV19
CASSISGLAGGGELFF
TGTGCCAGTAGTATAAGTGGACTAGCGGGTGGCGGGGAGCTGTTTTTT
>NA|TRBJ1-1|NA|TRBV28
CASGIRRGNTEAFF
TGTGCCAGTGGCATACGGAGGGGGAACACTGAAGCTTTCTTT
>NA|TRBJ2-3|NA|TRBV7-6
CASSLAEGTDTQYF
TGTGCCAGCAGCTTAGCGGAGGGCACAGATACGCAGTATTTT
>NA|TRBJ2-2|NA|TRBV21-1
CASSNWRILTGELFF
TGTGCCAGCAGCAATTGGCGGATCCTAACCGGGGAGCTGTTTTTT